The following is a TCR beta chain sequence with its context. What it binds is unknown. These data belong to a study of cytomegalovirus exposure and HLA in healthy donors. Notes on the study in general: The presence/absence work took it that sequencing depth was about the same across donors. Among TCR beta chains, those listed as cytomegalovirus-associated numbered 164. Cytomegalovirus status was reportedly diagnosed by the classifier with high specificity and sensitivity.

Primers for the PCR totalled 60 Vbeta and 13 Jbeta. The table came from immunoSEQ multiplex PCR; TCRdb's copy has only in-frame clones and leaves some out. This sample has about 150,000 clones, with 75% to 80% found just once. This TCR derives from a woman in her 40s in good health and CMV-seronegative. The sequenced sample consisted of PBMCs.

As DNA, the CDR3 is TGTGCCAGCAGTTTTATGAGACAGACAAATTCACCCCTCCACTTT. Its protein is CASSFMRQTNSPLHF. The V and J genes are TRBV28 and TRBJ1-6; D is possibly TRBD1 (5 bases). Germline V gives CDR1 MDHEN, CDR2 SYDVKM. CDR3 length: 15 amino acids. V lost 3 bases, J lost 7 bases, and 13 bases lay in between.